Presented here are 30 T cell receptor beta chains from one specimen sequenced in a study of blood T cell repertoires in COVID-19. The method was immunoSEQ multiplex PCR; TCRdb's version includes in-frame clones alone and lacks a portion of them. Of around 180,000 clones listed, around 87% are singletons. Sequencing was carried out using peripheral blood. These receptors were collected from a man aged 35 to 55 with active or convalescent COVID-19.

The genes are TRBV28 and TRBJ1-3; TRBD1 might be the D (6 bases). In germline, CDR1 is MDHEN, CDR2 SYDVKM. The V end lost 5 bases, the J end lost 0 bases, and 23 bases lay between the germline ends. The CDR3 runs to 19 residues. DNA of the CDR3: TGTGCCAGCAGTCTGGGGGACATCGGACGGACTTACTCTGGAAACACCATATATTTT. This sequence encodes CASSLGDIGRTYSGNTIYF.

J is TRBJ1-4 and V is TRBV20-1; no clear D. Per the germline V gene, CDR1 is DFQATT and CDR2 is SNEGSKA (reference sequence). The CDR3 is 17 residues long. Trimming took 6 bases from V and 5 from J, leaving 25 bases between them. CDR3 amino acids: CSASPRAGRRQNEKLFF. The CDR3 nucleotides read TGCAGTGCCAGTCCCCGGGCCGGACGGAGGCAAAATGAAAAACTGTTTTTT.

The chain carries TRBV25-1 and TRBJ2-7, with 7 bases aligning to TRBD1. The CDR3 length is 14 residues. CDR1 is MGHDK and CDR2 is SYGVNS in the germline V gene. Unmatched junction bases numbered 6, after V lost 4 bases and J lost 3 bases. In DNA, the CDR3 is TGTGCCAGCAGTGGACAGGGAAACATCTACGAGCAGTACTTC. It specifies CASSGQGNIYEQYF.

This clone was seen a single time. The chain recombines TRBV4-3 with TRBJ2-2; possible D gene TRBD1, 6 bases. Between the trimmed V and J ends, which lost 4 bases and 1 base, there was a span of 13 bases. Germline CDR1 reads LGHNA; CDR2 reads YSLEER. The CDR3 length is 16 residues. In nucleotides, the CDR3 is TGCGCCAGCAGCCCCGTTAGGACAGAGAACACCGGGGAGCTGTTTTTT. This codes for CASSPVRTENTGELFF.

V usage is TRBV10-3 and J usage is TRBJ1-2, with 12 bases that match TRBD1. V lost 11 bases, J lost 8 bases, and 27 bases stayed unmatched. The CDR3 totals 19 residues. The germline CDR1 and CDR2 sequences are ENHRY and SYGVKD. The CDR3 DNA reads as TGTGCCCTCTGGGGACAGGGGGCTAAAGTTCTATTTTGTTGGAACGGCTACACCTTC. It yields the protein CALWGQGAKVLFCWNGYTF.

The CDR3 reads CASSFWTVNIQYF. The CDR3 DNA reads TGTGCCAGCAGCTTTTGGACAGTAAACATTCAGTACTTC. This chain joins TRBV5-8 and TRBJ2-4, with D perhaps matching TRBD1 (6 bases). Between the trimmed V and J ends, which lost 2 bases and 6 bases, there was a span of 9 bases. CDR1 is SGHTS, CDR2 YDEGEE, per germline. This CDR3 has 13 residues.

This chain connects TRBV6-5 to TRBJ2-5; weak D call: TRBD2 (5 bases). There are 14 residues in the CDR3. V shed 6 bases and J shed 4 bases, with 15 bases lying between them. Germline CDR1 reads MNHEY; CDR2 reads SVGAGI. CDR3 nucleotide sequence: TGTGCCAGCAGCGTCCACGGGGTACGAGAGACCCAGTACTTC. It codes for CASSVHGVRETQYF.

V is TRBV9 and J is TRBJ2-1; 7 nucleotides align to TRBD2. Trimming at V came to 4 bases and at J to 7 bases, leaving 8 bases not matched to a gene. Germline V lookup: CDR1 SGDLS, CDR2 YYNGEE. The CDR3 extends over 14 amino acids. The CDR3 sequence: CASSTWTSANEQFF. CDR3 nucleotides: TGTGCCAGCAGCACCTGGACTAGTGCGAATGAGCAGTTCTTC.

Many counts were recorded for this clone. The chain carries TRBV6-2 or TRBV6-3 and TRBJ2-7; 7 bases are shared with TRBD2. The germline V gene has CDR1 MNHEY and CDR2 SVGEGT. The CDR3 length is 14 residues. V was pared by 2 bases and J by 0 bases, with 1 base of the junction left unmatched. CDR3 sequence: CASSYGTNSYEQYF. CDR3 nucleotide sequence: TGTGCCAGCAGTTACGGGACTAACTCCTACGAGCAGTACTTC.

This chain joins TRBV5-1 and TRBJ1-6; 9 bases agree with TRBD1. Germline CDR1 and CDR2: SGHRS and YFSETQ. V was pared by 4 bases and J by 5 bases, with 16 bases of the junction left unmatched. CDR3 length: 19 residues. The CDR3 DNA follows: TGCGCCAGCAGCCCGGGGACAGGGAGATCTACCGTCAATAATTCACCCCTCCACTTT. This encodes CASSPGTGRSTVNNSPLHF.

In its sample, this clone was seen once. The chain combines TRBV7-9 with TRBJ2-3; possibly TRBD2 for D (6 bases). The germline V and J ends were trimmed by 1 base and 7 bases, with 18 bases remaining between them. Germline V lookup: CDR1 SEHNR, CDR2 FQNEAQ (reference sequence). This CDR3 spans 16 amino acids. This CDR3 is CASSLGGEVTQNTQYF. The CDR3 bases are TGTGCCAGCAGCTTAGGGGGGGAGGTGACACAAAATACGCAGTATTTT. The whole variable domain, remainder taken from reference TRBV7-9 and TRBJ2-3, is DTGVSQNPRHKITKRGQNVTFRCDPISEHNRLYWYRQTLGQGPEFLTYFQNEAQLEKSRLLSDRFSAERPKGSFSTLEIQRTEQGDSAMYLCASSLGGEVTQNTQYFGPGTRLTVL.

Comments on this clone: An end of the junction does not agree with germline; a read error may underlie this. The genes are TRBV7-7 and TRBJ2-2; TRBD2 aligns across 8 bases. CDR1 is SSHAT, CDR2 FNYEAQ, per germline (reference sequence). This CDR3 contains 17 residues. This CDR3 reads CASSLGSGGGPAGELFF. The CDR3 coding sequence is TGTGCTAGCAGCTTAGGGAGCGGGGGCGGCCCGGCCGGGGAGCTGTTTTTT.

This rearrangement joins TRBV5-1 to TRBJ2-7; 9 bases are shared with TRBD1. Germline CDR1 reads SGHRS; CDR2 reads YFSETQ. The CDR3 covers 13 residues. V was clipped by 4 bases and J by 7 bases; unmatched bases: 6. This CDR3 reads CASSPGTGLEQYF. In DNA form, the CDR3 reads TGCGCCAGCAGCCCCGGGACAGGGTTGGAGCAGTACTTC. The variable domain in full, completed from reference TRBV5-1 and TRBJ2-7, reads KAGVTQTPRYLIKTRGQQVTLSCSPISGHRSVSWYQQTPGQGLQFLFEYFSETQRNKGNFPGRFSGRQFSNSRSEMNVSTLELGDSALYLCASSPGTGLEQYFGPGTRLTVT.

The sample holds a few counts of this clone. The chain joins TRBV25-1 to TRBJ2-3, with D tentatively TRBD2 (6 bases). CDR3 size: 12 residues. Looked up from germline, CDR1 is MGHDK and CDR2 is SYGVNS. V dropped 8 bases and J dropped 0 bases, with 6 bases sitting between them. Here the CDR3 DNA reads TGTGCCAGCGGGACTAGCACAGATACGCAGTATTTT. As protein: CASGTSTDTQYF.

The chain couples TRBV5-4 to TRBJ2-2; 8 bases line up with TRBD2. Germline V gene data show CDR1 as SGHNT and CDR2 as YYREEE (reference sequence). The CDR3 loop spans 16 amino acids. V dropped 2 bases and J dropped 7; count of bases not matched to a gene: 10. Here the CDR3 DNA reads TGTGCCAGCAGCTTACGACGGGGGGGCGACGGCGGGGAGCTGTTTTTT. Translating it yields CASSLRRGGDGGELFF.

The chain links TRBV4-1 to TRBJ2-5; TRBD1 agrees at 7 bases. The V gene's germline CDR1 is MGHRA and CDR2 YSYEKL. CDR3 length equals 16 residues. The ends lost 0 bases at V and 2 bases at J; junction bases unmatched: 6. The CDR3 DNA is TGCGCCAGCAGCCAAGATACAGGGACAGAACAAGAGACCCAGTACTTC. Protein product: CASSQDTGTEQETQYF.

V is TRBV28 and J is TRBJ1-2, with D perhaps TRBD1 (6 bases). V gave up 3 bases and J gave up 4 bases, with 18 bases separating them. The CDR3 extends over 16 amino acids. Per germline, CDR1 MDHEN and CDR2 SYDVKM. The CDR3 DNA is TGTGCCAGCAGTTTCGTCACTGGGGGGGGCGCCTATGGCTACACCTTC. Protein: CASSFVTGGGAYGYTF.

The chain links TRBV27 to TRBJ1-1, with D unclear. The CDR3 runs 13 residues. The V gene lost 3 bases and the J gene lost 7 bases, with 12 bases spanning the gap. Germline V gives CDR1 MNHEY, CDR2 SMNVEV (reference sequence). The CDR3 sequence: CASSLMKHLEAFF. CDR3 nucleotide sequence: TGTGCCAGCAGTTTGATGAAACACCTTGAAGCTTTCTTT.

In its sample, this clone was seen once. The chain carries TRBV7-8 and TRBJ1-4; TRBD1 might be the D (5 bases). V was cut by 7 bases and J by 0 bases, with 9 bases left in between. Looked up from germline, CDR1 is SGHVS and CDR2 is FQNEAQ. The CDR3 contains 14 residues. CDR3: CASIGGTTNEKLFF. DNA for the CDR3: TGTGCCAGCATCGGGGGAACAACTAATGAAAAACTGTTTTTT.

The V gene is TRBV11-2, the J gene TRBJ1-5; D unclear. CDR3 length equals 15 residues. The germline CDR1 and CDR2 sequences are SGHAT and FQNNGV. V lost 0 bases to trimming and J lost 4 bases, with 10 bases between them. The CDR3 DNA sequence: TGTGCCAGCAGCTTAGATGGGAGGACGAATCAGCCCCAGCATTTT. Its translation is CASSLDGRTNQPQHF. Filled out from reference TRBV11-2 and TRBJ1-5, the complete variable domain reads EAGVAQSPRYKIIEKRQSVAFWCNPISGHATLYWYQQILGQGPKLLIQFQNNGVVDDSQLPKDRFSAERLKGVDSTLKIQPAKLEDSAVYLCASSLDGRTNQPQHFGDGTRLSIL.

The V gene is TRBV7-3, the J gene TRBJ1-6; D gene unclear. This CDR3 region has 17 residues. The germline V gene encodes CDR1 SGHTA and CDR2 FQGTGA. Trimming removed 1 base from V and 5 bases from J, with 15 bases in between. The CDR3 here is CASSLKAVGVNNSPLHF. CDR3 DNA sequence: TGTGCCAGCAGCTTAAAGGCTGTCGGGGTTAATAATTCACCCCTCCACTTT. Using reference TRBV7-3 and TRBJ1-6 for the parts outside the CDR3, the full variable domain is GAGVSQTPSNKVTEKGKYVELRCDPISGHTALYWYRQSLGQGPEFLIYFQGTGAADDSGLPNDRFFAVRPEGSVSTLKIQRTERGDSAVYLCASSLKAVGVNNSPLHFGNGTRLTVT.

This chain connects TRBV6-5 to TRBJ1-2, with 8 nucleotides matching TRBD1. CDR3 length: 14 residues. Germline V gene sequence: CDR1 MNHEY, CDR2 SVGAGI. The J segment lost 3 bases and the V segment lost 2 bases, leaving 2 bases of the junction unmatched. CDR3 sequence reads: CASSYQDRDYGYTF. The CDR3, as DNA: TGTGCCAGCAGTTACCAGGACAGGGACTATGGCTACACCTTC.

This CDR3 reads CASSTVPSSYNEQFF. CDR3 DNA sequence: TGTGCCAGCAGTACGGTGCCAAGCTCCTACAATGAGCAGTTCTTC. The chain uses TRBV7-2 and TRBJ2-1; D is unresolved. Germline values: CDR1 SGHTA, CDR2 FQGNSA. V lost 6 bases and J lost 0, with 12 bases in between. CDR3 length: 15 amino acids. Full variable domain (rest looked up from reference TRBV7-2 and TRBJ2-1): GAGVSQSPSNKVTEKGKDVELRCDPISGHTALYWYRQSLGQGLEFLIYFQGNSAPDKSGLPSDRFSAERTGGSVSTLTIQRTQQEDSAVYLCASSTVPSSYNEQFFGPGTRLTVL.

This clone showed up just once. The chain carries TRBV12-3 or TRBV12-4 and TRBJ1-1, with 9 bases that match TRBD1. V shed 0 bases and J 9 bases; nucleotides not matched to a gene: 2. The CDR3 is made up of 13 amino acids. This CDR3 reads CASSLADRGKAFF. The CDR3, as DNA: TGTGCCAGCAGTTTAGCGGACAGGGGCAAAGCTTTCTTT.

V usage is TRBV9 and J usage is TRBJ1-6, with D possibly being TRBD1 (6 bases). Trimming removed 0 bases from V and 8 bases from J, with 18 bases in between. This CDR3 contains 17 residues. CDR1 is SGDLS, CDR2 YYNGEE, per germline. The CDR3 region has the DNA TGTGCCAGCAGCGTAGGGCCGGCGACAGGTATAGATTCACCCCTCCACTTT. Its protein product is CASSVGPATGIDSPLHF.

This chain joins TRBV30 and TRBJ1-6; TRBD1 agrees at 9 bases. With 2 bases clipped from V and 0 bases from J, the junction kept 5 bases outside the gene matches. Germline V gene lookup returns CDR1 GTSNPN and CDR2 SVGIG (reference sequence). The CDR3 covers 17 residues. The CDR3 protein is CAWSSATGGSYNSPLHF. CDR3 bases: TGTGCCTGGAGTTCAGCGACAGGGGGCTCCTATAATTCACCCCTCCACTTT.

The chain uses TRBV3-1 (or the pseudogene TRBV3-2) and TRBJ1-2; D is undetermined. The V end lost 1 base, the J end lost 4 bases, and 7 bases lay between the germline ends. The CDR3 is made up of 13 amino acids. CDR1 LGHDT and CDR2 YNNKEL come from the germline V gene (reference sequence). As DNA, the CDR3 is TGTGCCAGCAGCCAAGCCGCAGTCTATGGCTACACCTTC. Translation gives CASSQAAVYGYTF.

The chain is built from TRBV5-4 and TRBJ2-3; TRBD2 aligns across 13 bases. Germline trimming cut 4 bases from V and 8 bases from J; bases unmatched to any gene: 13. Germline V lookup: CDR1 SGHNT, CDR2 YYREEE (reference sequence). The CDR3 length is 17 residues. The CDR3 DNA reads TGTGCCAGCAGCCTGGGACTAGCGGGGTCCAGAGCGGGTACGCAGTATTTT. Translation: CASSLGLAGSRAGTQYF. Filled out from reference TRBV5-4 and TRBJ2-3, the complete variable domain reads ETGVTQSPTHLIKTRGQQVTLRCSSQSGHNTVSWYQQALGQGPQFIFQYYREEENGRGNFPPRFSGLQFPNYSSELNVNALELDDSALYLCASSLGLAGSRAGTQYFGPGTRLTVL.

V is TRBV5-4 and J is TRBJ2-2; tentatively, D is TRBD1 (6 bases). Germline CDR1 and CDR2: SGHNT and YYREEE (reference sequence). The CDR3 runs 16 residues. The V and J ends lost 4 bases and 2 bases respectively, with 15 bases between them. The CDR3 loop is CASSLPLGQNTGELFF. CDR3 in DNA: TGTGCCAGCAGCCTGCCGCTGGGACAAAACACCGGGGAGCTGTTTTTT. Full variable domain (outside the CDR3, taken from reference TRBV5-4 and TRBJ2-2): ETGVTQSPTHLIKTRGQQVTLRCSSQSGHNTVSWYQQALGQGPQFIFQYYREEENGRGNFPPRFSGLQFPNYSSELNVNALELDDSALYLCASSLPLGQNTGELFFGEGSRLTVL.

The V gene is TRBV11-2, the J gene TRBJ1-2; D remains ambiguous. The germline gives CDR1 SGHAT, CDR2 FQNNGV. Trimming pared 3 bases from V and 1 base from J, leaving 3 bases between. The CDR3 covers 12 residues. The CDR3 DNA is TGTGCCAGCAGCTTCCGTAACTATGGCTACACCTTC. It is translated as CASSFRNYGYTF.